The sequence of this T cell receptor beta chain was determined in a study of blood T cell repertoires in COVID-19. Losses at the gene ends were 6 bases for V and 5 bases for J; bases not matched to a gene: 7. Germline loops: CDR1 MNHEY, CDR2 SMNVEV (reference sequence). The CDR3 consists of 14 residues. The protocol was immunoSEQ multiplex PCR, while the TCRdb copy is restricted to in-frame clones and leaves out a portion. The sample consists of under 85,000 clones, roughly four fifths of them appearing once. Sequenced: peripheral blood. This receptor was taken from a man in his thirties or forties with COVID-19, enrolled during active disease. The rearrangement uses TRBV27 and TRBJ1-1; 9 bases fit TRBD1. The CDR3 nucleotides read TGTGCCAGCAGCCAATCGACAGGGGGGACTGAAGCTTTCTTT. Translated, it gives CASSQSTGGTEAFF.